This TCR beta chain was profiled in a study of post-analysis software for immune sequencing data. At the level of the study: The study covered relapsing-remitting, secondary progressive and progressive-relapsing courses of multiple sclerosis.

Sequencing libraries made from TCR beta cDNA carried unique molecular identifiers. TCRdb redid the calling of the PCR reads with MiXCR, one entry per CDR3 protein. The sample consists of about 770,000 distinct CDR3 sequences, roughly 46% of them appearing once. For this clonotype: Its antigen remains unknown.

Overall study findings and caveats: Strong same-batch co-clustering of samples appeared with F measure clustering.

This receptor was taken from a girl aged 10-17 years with multiple sclerosis. The specimen was blood.

The DNA of the CDR3 is TGTGCCAGCAGGGACGGACTAGAAACAAGACGAACCCAGTACTTC. Translating gives CASRDGLETRRTQYF. The rearrangement links TRBV12-3 or TRBV12-4 to TRBJ2-5; 7 positions match TRBD2. This CDR3 contains 15 residues. The ends lost 6 bases at V and 8 bases at J; junction bases unmatched: 15.